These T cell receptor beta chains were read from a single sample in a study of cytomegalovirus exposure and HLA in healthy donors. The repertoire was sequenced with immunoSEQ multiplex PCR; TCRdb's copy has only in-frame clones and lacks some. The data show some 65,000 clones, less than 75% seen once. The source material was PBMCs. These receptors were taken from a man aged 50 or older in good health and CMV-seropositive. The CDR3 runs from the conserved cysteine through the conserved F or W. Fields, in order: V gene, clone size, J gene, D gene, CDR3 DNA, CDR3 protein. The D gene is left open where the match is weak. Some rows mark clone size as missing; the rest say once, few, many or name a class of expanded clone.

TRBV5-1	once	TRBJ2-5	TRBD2	TGCGCCAGCAGCCCGGGGACTAGCGGGAGGGAGACCCAGTACTTC	CASSPGTSGRETQYF
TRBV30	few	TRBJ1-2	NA	TGTGCCTGGAGCCAGGGTGTGGGACTTTGGGGCTACACCTTC	CAWSQGVGLWGYTF
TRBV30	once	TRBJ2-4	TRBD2	TGTGCCTGGGCCCGGGGGGCGGGAGGCGCCAAAAACATTCAGTACTTC	CAWARGAGGAKNIQYF
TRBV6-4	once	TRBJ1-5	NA	TGTGCCACCCTGCGGGGACCCGATTTATGGGACAATCAGCCCCAGCATTTT	CATLRGPDLWDNQPQHF
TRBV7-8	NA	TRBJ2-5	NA	TGTGCCAGCAGCTTAGTCTTCTACGGAGAGACCCAGTACTTC	CASSLVFYGETQYF
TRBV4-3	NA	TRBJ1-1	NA	TGCGCCAGCAGCCATAGTTCGAGAGCTTTCTTT	CASSHSSRAFF
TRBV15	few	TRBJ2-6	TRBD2	TGTGCCACCAGCAGGCAGCGGGCTAGCGGGAGGTACACTGGGGCCAACGTCCTGACTTTC	CATSRQRASGRYTGANVLTF
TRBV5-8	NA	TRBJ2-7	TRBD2	TGTGCCAGCAGCTTGCGGTTTGGGGGGGTTAGGGACGAGCAGTACTTC	CASSLRFGGVRDEQYF
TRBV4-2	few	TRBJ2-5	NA	TGTGCCAGCAGCCAAGAGAGGGGGATGGAGCGGATCCAAGAGACCCAGTACTTC	CASSQERGMERIQETQYF
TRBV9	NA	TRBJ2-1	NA	TGTGCCAGCAGCGTAGGAGAGGGGGGGACCTACAATGAGCAGTTCTTC	CASSVGEGGTYNEQFF
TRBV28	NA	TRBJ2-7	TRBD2	TGTGCCAGCAGCTTAGCGGGGGGCCGCTCCGGGTCGAACTTC	CASSLAGGRSGSNF
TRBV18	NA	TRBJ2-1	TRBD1	TGTGCCAGCTCACCGGGACAGGGGGCACGGGAGCAGTTCTTC	CASSPGQGAREQFF
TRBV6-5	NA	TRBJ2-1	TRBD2	TGTGCCAGCAGTTACGGGGCGGGAGCGAGTAATGAGCAGTTCTTC	CASSYGAGASNEQFF
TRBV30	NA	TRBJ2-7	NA	TGTGCCTGGAGTGCGCTTGGGGGCGTCTCCTACGAGCAGTACTTC	CAWSALGGVSYEQYF
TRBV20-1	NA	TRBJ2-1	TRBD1	TGCAGTGCTCCGGACAGGGAGCAGTTCTTC	CSAPDREQFF
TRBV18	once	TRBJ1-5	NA	TGTGCCAGCTCACCACCGGGAGGCAGGGCGGATCAGCCCCAGCATTTT	CASSPPGGRADQPQHF
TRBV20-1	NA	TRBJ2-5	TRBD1	TGCAGTGCGTCACAGGGGGAGACCCAGTACTTC	CSASQGETQYF
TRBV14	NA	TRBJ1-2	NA	TGTGCCAGCAGCCACGGACAGAACTATGGCTACACCTTC	CASSHGQNYGYTF
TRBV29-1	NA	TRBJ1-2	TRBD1	TGCAGCGCTGACCTACAGGGGGCGGATGGCTACACCTTC	CSADLQGADGYTF
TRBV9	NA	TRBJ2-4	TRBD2	TGTGCCAGCAGCTCCCGGGAGGAGGGGCTTTTGTCCAAAAACATTCAGTACTTC	CASSSREEGLLSKNIQYF
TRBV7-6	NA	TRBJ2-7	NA	TGTGCCAGCAGCACCGGGACGGGAACTCGGGGGGAGCAGTACTTC	CASSTGTGTRGEQYF
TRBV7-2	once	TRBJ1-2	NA	TGTGCCAGCACAAAAGCCGGGTCTTTGATGAGCTACACCTTC	CASTKAGSLMSYTF
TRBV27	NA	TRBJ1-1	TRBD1	TGTGCCAGCAGTTCTTCCTGGGACAGGGCGAGTGAAGCTTTCTTT	CASSSSWDRASEAFF
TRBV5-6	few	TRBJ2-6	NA	TGTGCCAGCAGCTTGCACAGTTCTGGGGCCAACGTCCTGACTTTC	CASSLHSSGANVLTF
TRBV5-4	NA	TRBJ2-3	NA	TGTGCCAGCAGCTTTGAGGGCATAGATACGCAGTATTTT	CASSFEGIDTQYF
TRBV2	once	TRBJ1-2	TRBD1	TGTGCCAGCAGTAGGGACAGGCCCTCGGGGGCCAATGGCTACACCTTC	CASSRDRPSGANGYTF
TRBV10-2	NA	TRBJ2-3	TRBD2	TGCGCCAGCAGTGGTACCTCTGGCGGGGGGAACTTACGCACAGATACGCAGTATTTT	CASSGTSGGGNLRTDTQYF
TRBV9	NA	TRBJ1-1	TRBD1	TGTGCCAGCAGCGTAACAGGGGGCGGCACTGAAGCTTTCTTT	CASSVTGGGTEAFF
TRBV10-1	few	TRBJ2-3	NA	TGCGCCAGCAGTGAAGGGGGTGATACGCAGTATTTT	CASSEGGDTQYF